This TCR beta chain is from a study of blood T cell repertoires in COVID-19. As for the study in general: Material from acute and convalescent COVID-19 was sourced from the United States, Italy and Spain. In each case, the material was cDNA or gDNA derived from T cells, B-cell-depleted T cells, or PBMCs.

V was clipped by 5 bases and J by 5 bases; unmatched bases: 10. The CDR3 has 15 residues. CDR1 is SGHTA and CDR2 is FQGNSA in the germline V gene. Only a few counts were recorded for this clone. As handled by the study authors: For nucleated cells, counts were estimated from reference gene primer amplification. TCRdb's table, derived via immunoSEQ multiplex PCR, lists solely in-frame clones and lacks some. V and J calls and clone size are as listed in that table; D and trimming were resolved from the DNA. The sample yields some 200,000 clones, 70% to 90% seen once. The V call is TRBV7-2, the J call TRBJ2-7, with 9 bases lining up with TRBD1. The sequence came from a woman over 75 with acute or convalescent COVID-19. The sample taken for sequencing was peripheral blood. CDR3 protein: CASSHGQGIYNEQYF. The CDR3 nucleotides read TGTGCCAGCAGCCACGGACAGGGGATTTACAACGAGCAGTACTTC.